The sequence of this TCR beta chain was determined in a study of regulatory T cells in long-lasting Graves disease. Across the whole study: Patients met the persistent Graves' disease definition after over 5 years of antithyroid drugs with positive TSH receptor antibodies.

This CDR3 has 13 residues. Germline V gene sequence: CDR1 GTSNPN, CDR2 SVGIG (reference sequence). The germline V and J ends were trimmed by 1 base and 5 bases, with 11 bases remaining between them. Study-level findings and limits: Between persistent patients, thousands of public clonotypes were shared, exceeding the approximately 900 shared between new patients. Patients with persistent Graves' had lower TCR diversity than newly diagnosed patients.

CDR3 regions were amplified by Arm-PCR using iRepertoire HTBI primers to build TCR beta libraries. TCRdb re-analysed the multiplex PCR reads in MiXCR, keeping a single row per CDR3 protein. The sample has some 440,000 distinct CDR3 sequences, less than 25% seen once; the top ten hold approximately 8%. As for time point: persistent/refractory GD, antithyroid drugs over 5 years with positive TRAb. Isolated PBMC RNA provided the starting material for the TCR library. This clonotype was seen repeatedly, ten times or more. Its antigen is still unknown. The genes are TRBV30 and TRBJ2-5; D unclear. This TCR was sampled from a female donor with Graves disease. The sequencing here drew on peripheral blood mononuclear cells (PBMCs), taken when the disease was refractory, from a patient treated with antithyroid drugs. CDR3 bases: TGTGCCTGGAGTGATGGGGTTGCGGAGACCCAGTACTTC. It encodes CAWSDGVAETQYF.